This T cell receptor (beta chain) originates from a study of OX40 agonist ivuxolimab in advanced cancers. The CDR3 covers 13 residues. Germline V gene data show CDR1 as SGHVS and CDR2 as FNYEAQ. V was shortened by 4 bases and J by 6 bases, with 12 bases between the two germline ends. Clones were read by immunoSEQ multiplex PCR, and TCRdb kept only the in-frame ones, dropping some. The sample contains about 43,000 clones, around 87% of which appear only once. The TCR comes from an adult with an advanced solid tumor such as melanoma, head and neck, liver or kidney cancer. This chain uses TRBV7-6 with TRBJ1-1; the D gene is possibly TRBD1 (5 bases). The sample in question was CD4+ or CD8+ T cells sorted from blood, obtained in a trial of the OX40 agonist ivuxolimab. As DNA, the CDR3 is TGTGCCAGCAGCTCGATGGGGCGACCTGAAGCTTTCTTT. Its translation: CASSSMGRPEAFF.